What follows describes a single TCR beta chain. This clone was detected only a few times. Its antigen has not been determined. Base qualities are not provided; no much larger clone lies one nucleotide away. The CDR3 starts with the cysteine, ends with the phenylalanine, and has 9 residues. CDR3 DNA only is kept here, 27 bases in frame from base 1. The germline ends are 5 bases apart after V is trimmed by 5 bases and J by 6 bases. CDR1 and CDR2, per the germline V gene (reference sequence), are DFQATT and SNEGSKA. The data are from a study of OX40 agonist ivuxolimab in advanced cancers. For the study in its entirety: The costimulatory receptor OX40 (CD134) was targeted by ivuxolimab, a fully human IgG2 agonistic monoclonal antibody. Intravenous ivuxolimab was administered to patients every 2 weeks at six dose levels: 0.01, 0.1, 0.3, 1.5, 3 and 10 mg/kg. Among the 50 to 55 dose-escalation patients, about 20 had hepatocellular carcinoma, about 15 melanoma, 9 renal cell carcinoma and 9 head and neck cancer. In the dose-escalation cohort, 75% to 90% of patients were male, and the mean age was approximately 60 years with a range of roughly 20 to 80. Patients were allowed to have had prior anti-PD-1, anti-PD-L1 or anti-CTLA-4 therapy, and around 41% of the dose-escalation patients had previously received checkpoint inhibitors. Three dose-escalation patients achieved partial responses, one with hepatocellular carcinoma and two with cutaneous melanoma. Peripheral TCRbeta sequencing was intended to test whether TCR sequence diversity was altered and clonal T-cell expansion was caused by ivuxolimab. The paper describes the monotherapy dose-escalation part (N of about 47 patients) of the phase I trial of ivuxolimab. Broad study findings and their caveats: At doses from 0.1 to 3.0 mg/kg, clonal expansion was seen in both CD4+ and CD8+ blood T cells between baseline and week 6. In the 0.1-3.0 mg/kg groups, partial responders were among the patients with the lowest normalized peripheral clonal expansion, particularly in CD8+ T cells. After ivuxolimab, expanded clones were on average more numerous among CD8+ T cells than among CD4+ T cells. The antigen specificity of the clonally expanded peripheral T cells was not determined. Low levels of normalized T-cell clonal expansion were also shown by some nonresponding patients.

Patients with a history of autoimmune disease or receiving systemic immunosuppression were excluded from the trial. In every dose cohort, peripheral blood was drawn for TCR sequencing at baseline, cycle 4 day 1, and cycle 7 day 1. The samples were taken from a phase I, first-in-human, multicenter, open-label dose-escalation trial of ivuxolimab. Adults with locally advanced or metastatic melanoma, renal cell, hepatocellular, or head and neck squamous cell carcinoma were enrolled in the trial. Before TCR sequencing, CD4+ and CD8+ T cells were separately sorted from peripheral blood. Genomic DNA was extracted from sorted cells for sequencing of the TCRbeta CDR3 region. TCRbeta CDR3 regions were sequenced using the immunoSEQ Assay. Held by TCRdb, this immuneACCESS table contains in-frame sequences only and omits some clones. Under half of the omission traces to an unresolved V gene where checked; the cause of the rest is unknown. In this sample the table shows 45,000 to 55,000 clones, roughly 80% of which occur a single time. The ten top clones hold 1.5% to 2% of the sample.

This receptor was obtained from an adult with an advanced solid tumor such as melanoma, head and neck, liver or kidney cancer. In this chain, TRBV20-1 is recombined with TRBJ2-7; no D gene is confidently identified. The source was CD4+ or CD8+ T cells sorted from blood, collected in a trial of the OX40 agonist ivuxolimab. This receptor carries the CDR3 CSAGVEQYF. At the DNA level, the sequence is TGCAGTGCTGGCGTCGAGCAGTACTTC.